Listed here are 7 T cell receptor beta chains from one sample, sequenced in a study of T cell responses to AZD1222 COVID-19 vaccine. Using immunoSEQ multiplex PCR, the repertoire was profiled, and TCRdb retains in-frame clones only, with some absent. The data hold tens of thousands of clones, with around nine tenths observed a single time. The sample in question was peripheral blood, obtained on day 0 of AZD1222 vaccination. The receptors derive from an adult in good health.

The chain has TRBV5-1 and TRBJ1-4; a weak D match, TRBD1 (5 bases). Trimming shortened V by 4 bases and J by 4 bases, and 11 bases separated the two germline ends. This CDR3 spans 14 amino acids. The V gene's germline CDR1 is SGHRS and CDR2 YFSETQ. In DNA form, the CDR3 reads TGCGCCAGCAGCCCGGAGAGGGGTAATGAAAAACTGTTTTTT. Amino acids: CASSPERGNEKLFF.

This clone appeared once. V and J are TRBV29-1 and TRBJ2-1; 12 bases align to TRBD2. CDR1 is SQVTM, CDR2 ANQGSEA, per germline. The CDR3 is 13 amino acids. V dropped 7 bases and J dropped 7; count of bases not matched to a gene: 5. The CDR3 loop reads CSAQTSGRNEQFF. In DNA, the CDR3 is TGCAGCGCTCAGACTAGCGGGAGAAATGAGCAGTTCTTC.

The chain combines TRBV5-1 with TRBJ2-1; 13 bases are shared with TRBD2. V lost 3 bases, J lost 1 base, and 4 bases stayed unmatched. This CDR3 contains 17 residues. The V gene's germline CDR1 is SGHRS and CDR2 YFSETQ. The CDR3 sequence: CASSSWTSGGSYNEQFF. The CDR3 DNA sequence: TGCGCCAGCAGCTCTTGGACTAGCGGGGGTTCCTACAATGAGCAGTTCTTC.

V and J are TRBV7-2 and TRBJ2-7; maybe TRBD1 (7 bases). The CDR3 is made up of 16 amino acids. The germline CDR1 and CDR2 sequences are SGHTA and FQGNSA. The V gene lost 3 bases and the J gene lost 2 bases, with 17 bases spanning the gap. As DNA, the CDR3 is TGTGCCAGCAGCTTTAGACCAGGGGGGAGCGCCTACGAGCAGTACTTC. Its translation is CASSFRPGGSAYEQYF.

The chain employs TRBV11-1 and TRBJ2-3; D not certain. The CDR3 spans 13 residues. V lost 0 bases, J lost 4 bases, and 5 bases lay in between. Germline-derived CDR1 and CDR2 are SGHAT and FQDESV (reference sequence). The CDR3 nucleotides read TGTGCCAGCAGCTTAGCCCTGCCAGATACGCAGTATTTT. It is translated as CASSLALPDTQYF.

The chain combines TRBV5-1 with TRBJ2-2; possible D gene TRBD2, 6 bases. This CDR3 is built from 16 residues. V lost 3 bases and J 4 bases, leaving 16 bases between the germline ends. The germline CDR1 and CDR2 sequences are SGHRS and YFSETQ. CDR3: CASSSQGGVGTGELFF. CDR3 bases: TGCGCCAGCAGCTCCCAGGGAGGAGTTGGCACCGGGGAGCTGTTTTTT.

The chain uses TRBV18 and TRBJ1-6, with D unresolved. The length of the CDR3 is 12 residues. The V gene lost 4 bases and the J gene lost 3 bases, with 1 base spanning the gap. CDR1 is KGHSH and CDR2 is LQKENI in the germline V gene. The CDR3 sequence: CASSHYNSPLHF. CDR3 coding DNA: TGTGCCAGCTCACACTATAATTCACCCCTCCACTTT.